One and the same sample provided the 23 T cell receptor beta chains below, sequenced in a study of blood T cell repertoires in COVID-19 (dated by TCRdb to the early 2020s). The method behind the library was the immunoSEQ multiplex PCR assay. In its TCRdb copy, this immuneACCESS table keeps in-frame sequences only and misses some clones. Where compared with another copy, unresolved V genes explain less than half of these, and the others have no known cause. This sample gives 200,000 or so clones in total; 75% to 90% of them show up just once. The biggest ten clones account for under 2.5% of the sample. The sample was peripheral blood. The receptors shown here come from a man in his sixties or seventies with active or convalescent COVID-19.

The V call is TRBV5-1, the J call TRBJ1-2; possible D gene TRBD1, 5 bases. The CDR3 runs to 13 residues. Looked up from germline, CDR1 is SGHRS and CDR2 is YFSETQ. The germline V and J ends were trimmed by 0 bases and 7 bases, with 10 bases remaining between them. In nucleotides, the CDR3 is TGCGCCAGCAGCTTGGGGCAGGGCTCTGGCTACACCTTC. Translation gives CASSLGQGSGYTF.

This sequence joins TRBV10-1 and TRBJ2-1, with TRBD2 matching over 9 bases. The V gene end was trimmed by 8 bases and the J gene end by 9 bases; junction bases not matched to a gene: 8. Germline V lookup: CDR1 WNHNN, CDR2 SYGVQD (reference sequence). This CDR3 has 13 residues. DNA for the CDR3: TGCGCCAGCGCGGCTAGCGGGAAAAGTGAGCAGTTCTTC. It yields the protein CASAASGKSEQFF.

J is TRBJ1-1 and V is TRBV3-1 (or the pseudogene TRBV3-2); D is perhaps TRBD1 (6 bases). Germline assignment: CDR1 LGHDT and CDR2 YNNKEL (reference sequence). The ends were cut back, 1 base at V and 2 bases at J, with 11 bases in the middle. The CDR3 consists of 15 residues. The CDR3 DNA sequence: TGTGCCAGCAGCCAAGCAGGGGCGGACAACACTGAAGCTTTCTTT. This gives the protein CASSQAGADNTEAFF.

V and J are TRBV14 and TRBJ2-7; 7 bases map to TRBD2. Germline trimming cut 4 bases from V and 1 base from J; bases unmatched to any gene: 13. The CDR3 has 17 amino acids. In germline, CDR1 is SGHDN, CDR2 FVKESK. Written as DNA, the CDR3 is TGTGCCAGCAGCCCCCGCGGGAGAGGGAGAGTGTCCTACGAGCAGTACTTC. Amino acids: CASSPRGRGRVSYEQYF.

The chain carries TRBV28 and TRBJ1-5; D is unresolved. Germline V gene data show CDR1 as MDHEN and CDR2 as SYDVKM. The CDR3 has 12 amino acids. Trimming left V 3 bases short and J 7 bases short, with 7 bases between. The CDR3 sequence: CASSFQRQPQHF. CDR3 coding DNA: TGTGCCAGCAGTTTTCAGCGACAGCCCCAGCATTTT.

This clone was detected only once. Written as DNA, the CDR3 is TGTGCCAGCAGCCCGGGACTAGCGGGACCAGAGACCCAGTACTTC. It is translated as CASSPGLAGPETQYF. The chain employs TRBV27 and TRBJ2-5, with TRBD2 matching 13 bases. Losses at the gene ends were 6 bases for V and 4 bases for J; bases not matched to a gene: 5. The CDR3 consists of 15 residues. The germline gives CDR1 MNHEY, CDR2 SMNVEV (reference sequence).

For the CDR3, the DNA is TGTGCCAGCAGTTTATCCTCGGGGGTCCCTTCCTACGAGCAGTACTTC. Translated: CASSLSSGVPSYEQYF. The chain uses TRBV27 and TRBJ2-7, with D maybe TRBD2 (6 bases). Trimming took off 0 bases at V and 1 base at J, with 13 bases between the two ends. This CDR3 region has 16 residues. Germline V gene lookup returns CDR1 MNHEY and CDR2 SMNVEV (reference sequence).

The chain combines TRBV24-1 with TRBJ2-5; 10 bases fit TRBD2. V trimming: 2 bases; J trimming: 6 bases; junction bases outside the gene matches: 5. Germline V gene sequence: CDR1 KGHDR, CDR2 SFDVKD. The CDR3 is 15 amino acids. The CDR3 loop reads CATSDSSGSPQTQYF. CDR3 bases: TGTGCCACCAGTGATTCTAGCGGGAGTCCCCAGACCCAGTACTTC.

V gene TRBV7-9 combines with J gene TRBJ1-1; TRBD1 agrees at 7 bases. J gave up 1 base and V 6 bases, and 8 bases lay outside the gene matches. The germline gives CDR1 SEHNR, CDR2 FQNEAQ (reference sequence). CDR3 length equals 15 residues. The CDR3 nucleotides read TGTGCCAGCAGATCCACCACAGGGGCGAACACTGAAGCTTTCTTT. Encoded protein: CASRSTTGANTEAFF.

The chain has TRBV12-3 or TRBV12-4 and TRBJ1-1, with D tentatively TRBD1 (5 bases). Trimming pared 3 bases from V and 1 base from J, leaving 6 bases between. The CDR3 covers 13 residues. The CDR3 DNA reads as TGTGCCAGCAGTTTCAGGGAGAACACTGAAGCTTTCTTT. This encodes CASSFRENTEAFF.

This rearrangement joins TRBV3-1 (or the pseudogene TRBV3-2) to TRBJ2-5; 8 bases align to TRBD1. Per germline, CDR1 LGHDT and CDR2 YNNKEL (reference sequence). The CDR3 has 20 residues. V shed 1 base and J 2 bases; nucleotides not matched to a gene: 18. The CDR3 sequence: CASSQVPPATGTGEQETQYF. The CDR3, as DNA: TGTGCCAGCAGCCAAGTTCCCCCGGCTACCGGGACAGGAGAACAAGAGACCCAGTACTTC.

The chain recombines TRBV10-2 with TRBJ2-5; the match to TRBD1 covers 11 bases. The CDR3 length is 15 residues. Trimming removed 3 bases from V and 3 bases from J; junction bases left unmatched: 3. In germline, CDR1 is WSHSY, CDR2 SAAADI. CDR3 in amino acids: CASSDRDRGEETQYF. CDR3 in DNA: TGCGCCAGCAGTGACAGGGACAGGGGGGAAGAGACCCAGTACTTC.

This CDR3 reads CASSQTEGQPQHF. Written as DNA, the CDR3 is TGTGCCAGCAGCCAAACGGAGGGTCAGCCCCAGCATTTT. The chain is built from TRBV3-1 (or the pseudogene TRBV3-2) and TRBJ1-5; D is uncertain. Germline V CDR1 and CDR2: LGHDT, YNNKEL (reference sequence). The CDR3 contains 13 residues. V shed 2 bases and J shed 6 bases, with 8 bases lying between them.

The chain uses TRBV6-2 or TRBV6-3 and TRBJ1-6, with 8 bases aligning to TRBD1. CDR3 length equals 13 residues. J was trimmed by 13 bases and V by 5 bases; bases with no gene match: 7. Germline V gene data show CDR1 as MNHEY and CDR2 as SVGEGT. The CDR3 spells CASSPTGVRPLHF. The DNA for the CDR3 is TGTGCCAGCAGTCCGACAGGGGTGAGGCCCCTCCACTTT.

The chain couples TRBV6-6 to TRBJ2-1; 8 bases are shared with TRBD1. Germline V gene sequence: CDR1 MNHNY, CDR2 SVGAGI (reference sequence). Germline trimming cut 5 bases from V and 4 bases from J; bases unmatched to any gene: 7. The CDR3 contains 15 residues. CDR3 coding DNA: TGTGCCAGCAGTGACCGGGACAGGCGATACAATGAGCAGTTCTTC. This sequence encodes CASSDRDRRYNEQFF.

The rearrangement joins TRBV11-2 to TRBJ2-5, with D perhaps TRBD2 (6 bases). There are 16 residues in the CDR3. In germline, CDR1 is SGHAT, CDR2 FQNNGV. The V gene lost 1 base and the J gene lost 5 bases, with 17 bases spanning the gap. CDR3 sequence reads: CASSLVDPGVRETQYF. DNA of the CDR3: TGTGCCAGCAGCTTAGTTGATCCGGGGGTTCGGGAGACCCAGTACTTC.

V and J are TRBV7-2 and TRBJ2-7, with D perhaps TRBD1 (6 bases). The germline V gene encodes CDR1 SGHTA and CDR2 FQGNSA. V lost 0 bases and J lost 0, with 18 bases in between. The CDR3 consists of 18 residues. Here the CDR3 reads CASSLAFGTKSLSYEQYF. The CDR3 region has the DNA TGTGCCAGCAGCTTAGCGTTCGGGACAAAGAGCCTCTCCTACGAGCAGTACTTC.

The gene calls are TRBV11-2 and TRBJ2-1; D is perhaps TRBD1 (5 bases). The CDR3 runs 16 residues. Between the trimmed V and J ends, which lost 0 bases and 2 bases, there was a span of 11 bases. Germline V gene data show CDR1 as SGHAT and CDR2 as FQNNGV. Here the CDR3 DNA reads TGTGCCAGCAGCTTAGAGGGCAGGGTGACCTACAATGAGCAGTTCTTC. This translates into CASSLEGRVTYNEQFF.

The rearrangement links TRBV6-2 or TRBV6-3 to TRBJ2-1; 9 positions match TRBD1. The CDR3 extends over 15 amino acids. Germline V gives CDR1 MNHEY, CDR2 SVGEGT. The trim removed 5 bases at V and 1 base at J, leaving 3 bases unmatched. CDR3 residues: CASSTGGRSYNEQFF. CDR3 DNA sequence: TGTGCCAGCAGTACAGGGGGCCGTTCCTACAATGAGCAGTTCTTC.

The rearrangement uses TRBV24-1 and TRBJ2-1; 9 bases line up with TRBD1. Germline V gives CDR1 KGHDR, CDR2 SFDVKD. The J segment lost 9 bases and the V segment lost 3 bases, leaving 8 bases of the junction unmatched. The CDR3 covers 15 residues. CDR3 protein: CATSDPGTGISEQFF. The CDR3 DNA reads as TGTGCCACCAGTGATCCCGGGACAGGGATCAGTGAGCAGTTCTTC.

The rearrangement uses TRBV5-6 and TRBJ2-1, with D possibly matching TRBD1 (6 bases). The CDR3 is 15 residues long. V lost 4 bases and J lost 8, with 19 bases in between. The germline V gene has CDR1 SGHDT and CDR2 YYEEEE. DNA for the CDR3: TGTGCCAGCAGCCCCCGGCAGGGGTCTTGGTATGAGCAGTTCTTC. Protein sequence: CASSPRQGSWYEQFF.

This chain connects TRBV6-1 to TRBJ1-2; a weak D match, TRBD1 (5 bases). This CDR3 region has 16 residues. Trimming shortened V by 3 bases and J by 4 bases, and 18 bases separated the two germline ends. Germline CDR1 reads MNHNS; CDR2 reads SASEGT. The CDR3 loop is CASSEGGSYQAYGYTF. CDR3 DNA sequence: TGTGCCAGCAGTGAGGGGGGGTCATACCAAGCCTATGGCTACACCTTC.

The chain couples TRBV3-1 (or the pseudogene TRBV3-2) to TRBJ1-1; D perhaps matches TRBD1 (6 bases). The CDR3 length is 16 residues. Per the germline V gene, CDR1 is LGHDT and CDR2 is YNNKEL (reference sequence). Trimming took off 0 bases at V and 4 bases at J, with 15 bases between the two ends. In DNA, the CDR3 is TGTGCCAGCAGCCAAGAAACAGGGTTGGGGGTCACTGAAGCTTTCTTT. This codes for CASSQETGLGVTEAFF.